These 32 T cell receptor beta chains were all obtained from the same sample, sequenced in a study of blood T cell repertoires in COVID-19. Libraries were prepared by immunoSEQ multiplex PCR; TCRdb keeps only in-frame clonotypes and omits some of them. The repertoire holds approximately 120,000 clones, with roughly 74% as singletons. Sequencing used peripheral blood. Every receptor here comes from a man of 80 years or more with COVID-19, enrolled during active disease.

The chain is built from TRBV5-8 and TRBJ2-2, with TRBD1 matching 7 bases. Germline V CDR1 and CDR2: SGHTS, YDEGEE. The V segment lost 6 bases and the J segment 4 bases; nucleotides outside the gene matches: 12. The CDR3 consists of 16 residues. CDR3 in amino acids: CASIKRNRGTTGELFF. CDR3 nucleotide sequence: TGTGCCAGCATAAAGCGAAACAGGGGAACCACCGGGGAGCTGTTTTTT.

V gene TRBV30 combines with J gene TRBJ2-1; D is perhaps TRBD2 (6 bases). Trimming stripped 3 bases from V and 6 bases from J, with 9 bases between. Germline assignment: CDR1 GTSNPN and CDR2 SVGIG (reference sequence). The CDR3 has 12 residues. CDR3 nucleotide sequence: TGTGCCTGGAGGGGAGCGGGCAATGAGCAGTTCTTC. Protein: CAWRGAGNEQFF.

The V and J genes are TRBV2 and TRBJ1-6; D is possibly TRBD1 (6 bases). V was clipped by 4 bases and J by 11 bases, with 15 bases between them. The CDR3 consists of 14 residues. CDR1 and CDR2 (germline): SNHLY, FYNNEI. CDR3 sequence reads: CASSVDSGWTPLHF. For the CDR3, the DNA is TGTGCCAGCAGTGTGGACAGCGGATGGACACCCCTCCACTTT.

V gene TRBV3-1 (or the pseudogene TRBV3-2) combines with J gene TRBJ2-7; tentative D call: TRBD1 (5 bases). Trimming stripped 4 bases from V and 1 base from J, with 8 bases between. Germline lookup yields CDR1 LGHDT and CDR2 YNNKEL (reference sequence). The CDR3 has 13 residues. The CDR3 reads CASSPRQSYEQYF. The CDR3 DNA sequence: TGTGCCAGCAGCCCACGACAGTCCTACGAGCAGTACTTC.

The chain uses TRBV11-2 and TRBJ2-2; D possibly corresponds to TRBD1 (5 bases). V dropped 2 bases and J dropped 8 bases, with 6 bases sitting between them. The CDR3 runs 12 residues. Germline CDR1 SGHAT, CDR2 FQNNGV. CDR3 DNA sequence: TGTGCCAGCAGCTTAAACAGGGGGGAGCTGTTTTTT. As protein: CASSLNRGELFF.

The V and J genes are TRBV7-9 and TRBJ2-1; 7 bases line up with TRBD2. With 1 base clipped from V and 7 bases from J, the junction kept 7 bases outside the gene matches. Germline V gene sequence: CDR1 SEHNR, CDR2 FQNEAQ (reference sequence). This CDR3 has 15 residues. The CDR3 here is CASSLVAGARNEQFF. The CDR3 region has the DNA TGTGCCAGCAGCTTAGTTGCGGGAGCGAGAAATGAGCAGTTCTTC.

This chain connects TRBV5-1 to TRBJ1-1; TRBD1 might be the D (5 bases). The CDR3 has 15 residues. Germline-derived CDR1 and CDR2 are SGHRS and YFSETQ. V was pared by 1 base and J by 4 bases, with 14 bases between. The chain's CDR3 is CASSLIRGGGTEAFF. The CDR3 bases are TGCGCCAGCAGCTTGATTCGGGGCGGGGGCACTGAAGCTTTCTTT. The full variable domain, in which reference TRBV5-1 and TRBJ1-1 provide the parts outside the CDR3, is KAGVTQTPRYLIKTRGQQVTLSCSPISGHRSVSWYQQTPGQGLQFLFEYFSETQRNKGNFPGRFSGRQFSNSRSEMNVSTLELGDSALYLCASSLIRGGGTEAFFGQGTRLTVV.

This clone appeared a single time. This sequence joins TRBV19 and TRBJ2-5, with TRBD2 matching 13 bases. With V trimmed by 4 bases and J by 5 bases, 7 bases remained unmatched. The CDR3 spans 16 residues. The germline gives CDR1 LNHDA, CDR2 SQIVND (reference sequence). The DNA of the CDR3 is TGTGCCAGTAGTAGGACTAGCGGGAGTCTCGGGGAGACCCAGTACTTC. This codes for CASSRTSGSLGETQYF.

This chain connects TRBV7-3 to TRBJ2-2, with TRBD1 identical over 10 bases. J gave up 7 bases and V 2 bases, and 1 base lay outside the gene matches. The CDR3 is 14 amino acids. Germline CDR1 and CDR2: SGHTA and FQGTGA. The CDR3 coding sequence is TGTGCCAGCAGCTTAGGGACAGGGGACGGGGAGCTGTTTTTT. Protein: CASSLGTGDGELFF.

The CDR3 coding sequence is TGCAGCGTTGAAGACGCTGGGAAACGGGAAACTGAAGCTTTCTTT. It is translated as CSVEDAGKRETEAFF. V usage is TRBV29-1 and J usage is TRBJ1-1, with D uncertain. Between the trimmed V and J ends, which lost 0 bases and 5 bases, there was a span of 16 bases. The CDR3 loop spans 15 amino acids. Germline CDR1 reads SQVTM; CDR2 reads ANQGSEA.

The J gene is TRBJ2-3, the V gene TRBV15; the match to TRBD2 covers 8 bases. The V gene's germline CDR1 is LNHNV and CDR2 YYDKDF (reference sequence). J gave up 0 bases and V 4 bases, and 6 bases lay outside the gene matches. The CDR3 sequence is 16 residues long. CDR3 residues: CATSKGLAGSTDTQYF. CDR3 sequence (DNA): TGTGCCACCAGCAAAGGACTAGCCGGGAGCACAGATACGCAGTATTTT.

This rearrangement joins TRBV6-2 or TRBV6-3 to TRBJ2-7; TRBD2 matches at 11 bases. This CDR3 has 20 residues. V shed 0 bases, J shed 6 bases, and the junction held 19 bases outside the gene matches. Germline CDR1 reads MNHEY; CDR2 reads SVGEGT. The CDR3 spells CASSYSIFGQTSGKFAEQYF. The CDR3 DNA sequence: TGTGCCAGCAGTTACTCGATTTTTGGGCAGACTAGCGGGAAATTTGCCGAGCAGTACTTC.

This clone was observed once. The CDR3 region is CASRTGTGATNIQYF. The DNA for the CDR3 is TGTGCCAGCAGAACCGGGACAGGGGCTACAAACATTCAGTACTTC. This chain links TRBV2 with TRBJ2-4; TRBD1 agrees at 10 bases. Trimming took 6 bases from V and 6 from J; bases not matched to a gene: 8. There are 15 residues in the CDR3. Germline V gene sequence: CDR1 SNHLY, CDR2 FYNNEI. Full variable domain (outside the CDR3, taken from reference TRBV2 and TRBJ2-4): EPEVTQTPSHQVTQMGQEVILRCVPISNHLYFYWYRQILGQKVEFLVSFYNNEISEKSEIFDDQFSVERPDGSNFTLKIRSTKLEDSAMYFCASRTGTGATNIQYFGAGTRLSVL.

This chain joins TRBV28 and TRBJ2-1; 12 bases align to TRBD2. The junction had 15 bases not matched to a gene; V was cut back by 6 bases and J by 15 bases. Germline CDR1 and CDR2: MDHEN and SYDVKM. The CDR3 is 15 amino acids. CDR3 residues: CASSPRGLAGEETFF. The CDR3 region has the DNA TGTGCCAGCAGCCCCCGGGGACTAGCGGGTGAAGAGACGTTCTTC.

This clone was recorded once. J is TRBJ2-5 and V is TRBV3-1 (or the pseudogene TRBV3-2), with a tentative D call TRBD2 (6 bases). In germline, CDR1 is LGHDT, CDR2 YNNKEL (reference sequence). With 2 bases removed from V and 4 bases from J, the gap between germline ends came to 17 bases. The CDR3 is 16 amino acids. The CDR3 sequence: CASSQTVSGWGETQYF. Here the CDR3 DNA reads TGTGCCAGCAGCCAAACAGTTAGCGGCTGGGGAGAGACCCAGTACTTC.

This clone was picked up one time. The chain carries TRBV5-8 and TRBJ1-5; tentatively, D is TRBD1 (6 bases). The CDR3 runs to 14 residues. V lost 0 bases and J 6 bases, leaving 10 bases between the germline ends. Germline-derived CDR1 and CDR2 are SGHTS and YDEGEE. CDR3 in DNA: TGTGCCAGCAGCTTGGGTAACAGGGTTCAGCCCCAGCATTTT. Amino acid sequence: CASSLGNRVQPQHF.

This clone was observed a few times. The V and J genes are TRBV13 and TRBJ1-1; D is possibly TRBD1 (6 bases). The CDR3 spans 13 residues. Germline assignment: CDR1 PRHDT and CDR2 FYEKMQ (reference sequence). Trimming removed 5 bases at V and 6 bases at J, with 13 bases between. CDR3 coding DNA: TGTGCCAGCAGCCAATATGGACAGTCTGAAGCTTTCTTT. This translates into CASSQYGQSEAFF.

This chain connects TRBV7-2 to TRBJ1-1; 7 nucleotides align to TRBD1. V trimming: 1 base; J trimming: 1 base; junction bases outside the gene matches: 0. CDR3 length: 14 residues. The germline V gene encodes CDR1 SGHTA and CDR2 FQGNSA. The CDR3 protein is CASSLGQGNTEAFF. In nucleotides, the CDR3 is TGTGCCAGCAGCTTAGGACAGGGGAACACTGAAGCTTTCTTT.

The chain recombines TRBV28 with TRBJ1-6, with D possibly TRBD1 on 5 matching bases. The CDR3 runs to 12 residues. Germline-derived CDR1 and CDR2 are MDHEN and SYDVKM. The ends were cut back, 11 bases at V and 6 bases at J, with 11 bases in the middle. Here the CDR3 DNA reads TGTGCCGTCAGGGATCCTAATTCACCCCTCCACTTT. This encodes CAVRDPNSPLHF.

V and J are TRBV28 and TRBJ2-7; D may be TRBD2 (5 bases). The CDR3 is made up of 12 amino acids. CDR1 and CDR2 from the germline V gene are MDHEN and SYDVKM. V dropped 4 bases and J dropped 3 bases, with 7 bases sitting between them. The CDR3 DNA sequence: TGTGCCAGCAGTTGGGGAGTCTACGAGCAGTACTTC. This encodes CASSWGVYEQYF. Using reference TRBV28 and TRBJ2-7 for the parts outside the CDR3, the full variable domain is DVKVTQSSRYLVKRTGEKVFLECVQDMDHENMFWYRQDPGLGLRLIYFSYDVKMKEKGDIPEGYSVSREKKERFSLILESASTNQTSMYLCASSWGVYEQYFGPGTRLTVT.

V usage is TRBV5-1 and J usage is TRBJ1-2, with TRBD1 identical over 9 bases. This CDR3 region has 14 residues. V lost 5 bases and J lost 5; bases outside the gene matches: 7. Germline-derived CDR1 and CDR2 are SGHRS and YFSETQ. The CDR3: CASRPRQGVYGYTF. The CDR3 DNA sequence: TGCGCCAGCAGACCCAGACAGGGGGTTTATGGCTACACCTTC.

The chain employs TRBV13 and TRBJ1-1; 9 bases are a match to TRBD1. The CDR3 consists of 16 residues. After removal of 5 bases from V and 5 bases from J, the junction contained 12 bases not matched to a gene. Per the germline V gene, CDR1 is PRHDT and CDR2 is FYEKMQ (reference sequence). The CDR3 reads CASSIDGQGRGTEAFF. CDR3 coding DNA: TGTGCCAGCAGCATAGACGGACAGGGGAGGGGTACTGAAGCTTTCTTT.

The chain carries TRBV4-3 and TRBJ1-6; 9 nucleotides match TRBD1. V lost 1 base and J lost 3; bases outside the gene matches: 4. Germline values: CDR1 LGHNA, CDR2 YSLEER. The CDR3 is 17 amino acids. The CDR3 sequence is CASSQGRDRVYNSPLHF. The CDR3 nucleotides are TGCGCCAGCAGCCAAGGCCGGGACAGGGTCTATAATTCACCCCTCCACTTT.

This clone was detected only once. The chain combines TRBV13 with TRBJ2-5; TRBD1 matches at 7 bases. Germline trimming cut 4 bases from V and 2 bases from J; bases unmatched to any gene: 4. CDR1 and CDR2 from the germline V gene are PRHDT and FYEKMQ (reference sequence). The CDR3 covers 14 residues. The CDR3 coding sequence is TGTGCCAGCAGCTCCGACAGGGAACAAGAGACCCAGTACTTC. This translates into CASSSDREQETQYF.

This clone was observed a handful of times. This chain connects TRBV19 to TRBJ2-4, with a weak D call TRBD1 (6 bases). The CDR3 covers 12 residues. CDR1 LNHDA and CDR2 SQIVND come from the germline V gene (reference sequence). Trimming pared 5 bases from V and 6 bases from J, leaving 8 bases between. The CDR3 protein is CASSPRGNIQYF. Written as DNA, the CDR3 is TGTGCCAGTAGTCCCAGGGGAAACATTCAGTACTTC.

This clone was seen a handful of times. V usage is TRBV19 and J usage is TRBJ2-7, with 10 bases lining up with TRBD2. V trimming: 6 bases; J trimming: 4 bases; junction bases outside the gene matches: 9. Germline CDR1 and CDR2: LNHDA and SQIVND (reference sequence). The CDR3 sequence is 15 residues long. DNA of the CDR3: TGTGCCAGTAGCACTCCGGGACTAGCGACTTACGAGCAGTACTTC. It specifies CASSTPGLATYEQYF.

This clone has a handful of counts. The chain carries TRBV10-3 and TRBJ2-6; 10 bases match TRBD2. V dropped 3 bases and J dropped 2; count of bases not matched to a gene: 4. CDR1 is ENHRY, CDR2 SYGVKD, per germline. The CDR3 consists of 17 residues. The CDR3 loop is CAISELAGGTGANVLTF. The CDR3 nucleotides are TGTGCCATCAGTGAATTAGCGGGAGGAACTGGGGCCAACGTCCTGACTTTC.

The chain carries TRBV5-1 and TRBJ1-4; possible D gene TRBD1, 6 bases. The CDR3 totals 15 residues. Trimming took 3 bases from V and 3 from J, leaving 12 bases between them. Germline lookup yields CDR1 SGHRS and CDR2 YFSETQ. This CDR3 reads CASSSAGAPNEKLFF. CDR3 DNA: TGCGCCAGCAGCTCGGCAGGGGCACCTAATGAAAAACTGTTTTTT.

This clone was detected only once. The rearrangement joins TRBV5-6 to TRBJ2-1, with TRBD2 matching over 8 bases. This CDR3 is 16 amino acids long. CDR1 is SGHDT and CDR2 is YYEEEE in the germline V gene. The trim removed 0 bases at V and 6 bases at J, leaving 8 bases unmatched. In DNA, the CDR3 is TGTGCCAGCAGCTTGGTGCCAGCGGGAGCCGGCAATGAGCAGTTCTTC. The encoded protein is CASSLVPAGAGNEQFF.

This clone turned up a few times. This rearrangement joins TRBV28 to TRBJ1-5; perhaps TRBD1 as D (5 bases). V lost 11 bases and J 0 bases, leaving 17 bases between the germline ends. The CDR3 has 15 amino acids. Per the germline V gene, CDR1 is MDHEN and CDR2 is SYDVKM. Here the CDR3 DNA reads TGTGCCGGGACCGATGGGGAGGATAGCAATCAGCCCCAGCATTTT. Translating gives CAGTDGEDSNQPQHF.

The chain carries TRBV21-1 and TRBJ2-7; the D segment call TRBD1 is taken from the table without a DNA check. TRBV21-1 is marked as a pseudogene. This CDR3 spans 15 amino acids. The CDR3 bases are TGTGCCAGCAGCACCCGGACAGAAGACTCCTACGAGCAGTACTTC. This encodes CASSTRTEDSYEQYF.

The rearrangement uses TRBV2 and TRBJ1-1; D might be TRBD1 (5 bases). The CDR3 covers 13 residues. Germline V gene lookup returns CDR1 SNHLY and CDR2 FYNNEI. Trimming pared 3 bases from V and 1 base from J, leaving 6 bases between. The CDR3 DNA follows: TGTGCCAGCAGTGAGCAGGGGAACACTGAAGCTTTCTTT. As protein: CASSEQGNTEAFF.